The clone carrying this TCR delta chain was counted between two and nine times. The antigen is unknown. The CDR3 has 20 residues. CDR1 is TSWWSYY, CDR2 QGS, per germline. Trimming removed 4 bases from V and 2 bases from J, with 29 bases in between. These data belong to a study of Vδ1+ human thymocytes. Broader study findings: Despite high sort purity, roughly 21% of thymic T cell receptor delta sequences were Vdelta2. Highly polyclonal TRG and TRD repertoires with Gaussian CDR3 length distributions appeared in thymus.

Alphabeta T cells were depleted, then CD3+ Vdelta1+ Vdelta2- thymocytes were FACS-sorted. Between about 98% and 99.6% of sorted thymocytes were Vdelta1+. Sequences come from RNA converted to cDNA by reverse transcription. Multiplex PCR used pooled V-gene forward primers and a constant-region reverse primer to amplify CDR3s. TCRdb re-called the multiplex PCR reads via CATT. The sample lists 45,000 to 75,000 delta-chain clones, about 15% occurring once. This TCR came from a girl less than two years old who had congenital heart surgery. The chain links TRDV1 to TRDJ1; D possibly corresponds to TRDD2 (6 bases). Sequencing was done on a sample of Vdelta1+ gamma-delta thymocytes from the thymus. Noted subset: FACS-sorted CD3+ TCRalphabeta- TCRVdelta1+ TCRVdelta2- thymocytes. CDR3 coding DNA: TGTGCTCTTGGGGCACTCACGAGGCCCTCCTACGCATCCGGGACCGATAAACTCATCTTT. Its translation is CALGALTRPSYASGTDKLIF.